The 13 T cell receptor beta chains reported below all come from one sample, sequenced in a study of OX40 agonist ivuxolimab in advanced cancers. Clones were sequenced by immunoSEQ multiplex PCR, and TCRdb holds only the in-frame ones, with some missing. The data contain about 71,000 clones, approximately 78% of them seen just once; the ten biggest clones take up 5%. Specimen: CD4+ or CD8+ T cells sorted from blood, collected in a trial of the OX40 agonist ivuxolimab. These TCRs come from an adult with an advanced solid tumor such as melanoma, head and neck, liver or kidney cancer.

The chain employs TRBV6-6 and TRBJ2-7; D is uncertain. Germline V gene sequence: CDR1 MNHNY, CDR2 SVGAGI (reference sequence). V lost 4 bases and J lost 0, with 10 bases in between. The CDR3 has 14 residues. CDR3 nucleotide sequence: TGTGCCAGCAGTTCGTGGCAGGACTCCTACGAGCAGTACTTC. Protein sequence: CASSSWQDSYEQYF.

This clone was observed a few times. The chain uses TRBV7-9 and TRBJ1-5; maybe TRBD1 (6 bases). This CDR3 spans 15 amino acids. Per germline, CDR1 SEHNR and CDR2 FQNEAQ (reference sequence). V lost 5 bases and J lost 2, with 13 bases in between. DNA for the CDR3: TGTGCCAGCAGCCCCCCGGGACAAGGCAATCAGCCCCAGCATTTT. Translating gives CASSPPGQGNQPQHF.

The chain recombines TRBV15 with TRBJ1-5; D ambiguous. V gave up 3 bases and J gave up 9 bases, with 12 bases separating them. The CDR3 runs 13 residues. Germline loops: CDR1 LNHNV, CDR2 YYDKDF (reference sequence). CDR3 amino acids: CATSSPGWGPQHF. The CDR3 nucleotides are TGTGCCACCAGCAGCCCTGGGTGGGGGCCCCAGCATTTT.

The gene calls are TRBV18 and TRBJ2-2; D unresolved. Germline V gene data show CDR1 as KGHSH and CDR2 as LQKENI. The V gene lost 3 bases and the J gene lost 2 bases, with 10 bases spanning the gap. CDR3 length: 15 residues. The CDR3 DNA sequence: TGTGCCAGCTCACCGCAGACCGTTAACACCGGGGAGCTGTTTTTT. It specifies CASSPQTVNTGELFF.

The chain joins TRBV6-6 to TRBJ2-5; no clear D. The V gene's germline CDR1 is MNHNY and CDR2 SVGAGI (reference sequence). The ends were cut back, 0 bases at V and 2 bases at J, with 13 bases in the middle. There are 16 residues in the CDR3. CDR3 protein: CASSYSIGGPQETQYF. The CDR3 bases are TGTGCCAGCAGTTACTCGATTGGCGGTCCGCAAGAGACCCAGTACTTC.

This chain links TRBV6-4 with TRBJ2-3, with D unresolved. The CDR3 is 13 amino acids. Trimming stripped 5 bases from V and 2 bases from J, with 8 bases between. CDR1 and CDR2 from the germline V gene are MRHNA and SNTAGT. CDR3 residues: CASSSVATDTQYF. CDR3 DNA: TGTGCCAGCAGTTCAGTAGCCACAGATACGCAGTATTTT.

This clone was counted once. The chain recombines TRBV21-1 with TRBJ2-7; the DNA was not used to check the table's D call, TRBD1. TRBV21-1 is an annotated pseudogene. The CDR3 length is 12 residues. The CDR3, as DNA: TGTGCCAGGGACAGGGGTTCGTACGAGCAGTACTTC. Protein sequence: CARDRGSYEQYF.

V usage is TRBV5-1 and J usage is TRBJ1-1; possible D gene TRBD1, 6 bases. This CDR3 comprises 16 residues. With 4 bases removed from V and 3 bases from J, the gap between germline ends came to 19 bases. Per germline, CDR1 SGHRS and CDR2 YFSETQ. CDR3 region: CASSPGATVIYTEAFF. CDR3 sequence (DNA): TGCGCCAGCAGCCCGGGGGCGACAGTTATCTACACTGAAGCTTTCTTT.

The rearrangement links TRBV7-2 to TRBJ1-2; the D gene is possibly TRBD1 (5 bases). V lost 1 base and J lost 8, with 14 bases in between. This CDR3 comprises 14 residues. The germline gives CDR1 SGHTA, CDR2 FQGNSA. The CDR3 sequence is CASSLEQGGYGYTF. CDR3 bases: TGTGCCAGCAGCTTAGAGCAGGGCGGGTACGGCTACACCTTC.

This chain uses TRBV5-1 with TRBJ2-5; 10 nucleotides align to TRBD2. CDR3 size: 16 residues. The V and J ends lost 4 bases and 4 bases, in that order; junction bases with no gene match: 10. Per the germline V gene, CDR1 is SGHRS and CDR2 is YFSETQ. In nucleotides, the CDR3 is TGCGCCAGCAGCAGCTGGACTAGCGGAGTCGGAGAGACCCAGTACTTC. It is translated as CASSSWTSGVGETQYF.

The chain carries TRBV4-3 and TRBJ1-1; D gene unclear. The CDR3 is 16 amino acids. With 0 bases removed from V and 0 bases from J, the gap between germline ends came to 11 bases. Germline CDR1 and CDR2: LGHNA and YSLEER. The CDR3 DNA reads as TGCGCCAGCAGCCAAGATTTGAGGGCGATGAACACTGAAGCTTTCTTT. This translates into CASSQDLRAMNTEAFF.

The rearrangement uses TRBV4-2 and TRBJ2-1, with D possibly being TRBD1 (5 bases). The CDR3 length is 19 residues. Deletions cut 2 bases from V and 0 bases from J, with 20 bases between. The germline V gene has CDR1 LGHNA and CDR2 YNFKEQ. The CDR3 reads CASSQPDTENDRSYNEQFF. The CDR3 nucleotides are TGTGCCAGCAGCCAACCGGACACGGAAAACGATCGCTCCTACAATGAGCAGTTCTTC.

The rearrangement links TRBV19 to TRBJ1-2; tentatively, D is TRBD1 (6 bases). The CDR3 sequence is 14 residues long. Germline V lookup: CDR1 LNHDA, CDR2 SQIVND (reference sequence). Deletions cut 3 bases from V and 6 bases from J, with 14 bases between. CDR3 in amino acids: CASSIQQGWDGYTF. In DNA, the CDR3 is TGTGCCAGTAGTATCCAACAGGGTTGGGATGGCTACACCTTC.